Below are 3 T cell receptor beta chains sequenced from a single sample in a study of blood T cells in healthy people across ages. Then a second PCR, running roughly 7 to 11 cycles, was carried out with a sample-barcoded 5' primer and a J-beta primer mix. TCRdb recomputed calls from the 5' RACE reads with MiXCR, one row per CDR3 protein. The table shows over 750,000 distinct CDR3 sequences, with around 25% occurring only once. These records were also assigned to another study, of T cells of mothers and their children.

The sample was blood. All receptors derive from a boy younger than 18 in good health.

Concerning this clonotype itself: Relative to the germline gene, one junction end is altered; a read error may explain this. This rearrangement joins TRBV24-1 to TRBJ1-4; D is possibly TRBD1 (6 bases). Germline-derived CDR1 and CDR2 are KGHDR and SFDVKD. This CDR3 region has 15 residues. CDR3 in amino acids: CATSDSGEGEEKLFF. The CDR3 DNA reads as TGTGCCACCAGTGATTCAGGGGAAGGAGAAGAAAAGCTGTTTTTT.

The chain carries TRBV5-5 and TRBJ2-3; D is perhaps TRBD2 (6 bases). CDR3 length: 14 amino acids. Germline V gives CDR1 SGHKS, CDR2 YYEKEE (reference sequence). Trimming took 1 base from V and 5 from J, leaving 11 bases between them. CDR3 sequence (DNA): TGTGCCAGCAGCTTGTATGGCGGGGTAGATACGCAGTATTTT. Translation: CASSLYGGVDTQYF.

The J gene is TRBJ2-1, the V gene TRBV7-2; D remains ambiguous. Germline CDR1 and CDR2: SGHTA and FQGNSA. The CDR3 is 14 amino acids. The ends were cut back, 6 bases at V and 2 bases at J, with 11 bases in the middle. The CDR3 DNA sequence: TGTGCCAGCAGACAGTTTGATGCCTACAATGAGCAGTTCTTC. This gives the protein CASRQFDAYNEQFF.